Listed below are T cell receptor beta chains from one sample, sequenced in a study of blood T cell repertoires in COVID-19. Profiling relied on immunoSEQ multiplex PCR, and the TCRdb table lists in-frame clones only, not all of them. The sample shows about 100,000 clones, 70% to 90% of them seen only once. The sequencing sample was made of peripheral blood. The receptors derive from a human donor in a cohort sampled during active COVID-19. Each CDR3 is given with its conserved first and last residue.

cdr3_aa	j_call	v_call
CASSPTLVHNEQFF	TRBJ2-1	TRBV9
CASSATQGGANTGELFF	TRBJ2-2	TRBV9
CASSFGGGKVQETQYF	TRBJ2-5	TRBV5-4
CASSSRTGNNGYTF	TRBJ1-2	TRBV5-4
CASSAQGWGNQPQHF	TRBJ1-5	TRBV6-5
CASSLRPGTGFGGEKLFF	TRBJ1-4	TRBV7-2
CAWGQGTETQYF	TRBJ2-5	TRBV30
CASSYSLGGVRDEQYF	TRBJ2-7	TRBV6-5
CASSGDPTGYRTGELFF	TRBJ2-2	TRBV6-1
CASNGQDTLTPSF	TRBJ1-6	TRBV2
CASTQAQGISSYEQYF	TRBJ2-7	TRBV5-6
CASSFRPGSYYEQYF	TRBJ2-7	TRBV28
CASSRESSYEQYF	TRBJ2-7	TRBV3-1/TRBV3-2
CASTGQPYYGYTF	TRBJ1-2	TRBV19
CASRLQGATLYEQYF	TRBJ2-7	TRBV28
CATSDSGLAQPQHF	TRBJ1-5	TRBV24-1
CASSIRDRINSPLHF	TRBJ1-6	TRBV6-5
CASSPGAGSGNTIYF	TRBJ1-3	TRBV5-6
CASISRSTGELFF	TRBJ2-2	TRBV19
CATSRQGTDTIYF	TRBJ1-3	TRBV24-1
CASSSNGGIIYEQYF	TRBJ2-7	TRBV5-6
CASSLASGQGKGYTF	TRBJ1-2	TRBV7-9
CASSRTGQETQYF	TRBJ2-5	TRBV28
CASSVAPSSGELFF	TRBJ2-2	TRBV9
CSASRSGTTTNEKLFF	TRBJ1-4	TRBV20-1
CSVEEGTPRYNEQFF	TRBJ2-1	TRBV29-1
CSVVLRGDDYEQYF	TRBJ2-7	TRBV29-1
CASSPTGGDTQYF	TRBJ2-3	TRBV5-4
CASSSVTGGFETQYF	TRBJ2-5	TRBV5-1